In this sample, the clone carrying this T cell receptor beta chain turned up many times. Per the germline V gene, CDR1 is SGHTA and CDR2 is FQGNSA. V lost 6 bases to trimming and J lost 8 bases; unmatched junction nucleotides: 8. The CDR3 is 15 residues long. The investigators amplified TCR beta CDR3 regions from RNA transcripts. The HTBI primer set was used in a first-round RT-PCR of the TCR CDR3. Via MiXCR, TCRdb re-called the multiplex PCR reads, giving one row per CDR3 protein. The table lists under 550,000 distinct CDR3 sequences, approximately 15% of them singletons, with approximately 5.8% in the top ten. This sample was included in a study of T cells in Graves' hyperthyroidism and ophthalmopathy.

The V and J genes are TRBV7-2 and TRBJ2-1; TRBD2 aligns across 12 bases. The TCR comes from a young woman with Graves' hyperthyroidism. The sample consisted of blood. CDR3 sequence reads: CASRRSSGRAYEQFF. The CDR3 region has the DNA TGTGCCAGCAGGAGGTCTAGCGGGAGGGCCTATGAGCAGTTCTTC.